This section outlines one TCR beta chain sequence together with its context. This table comes from immunoSEQ multiplex PCR, and its TCRdb copy is limited to in-frame clones, with some not included. This repertoire shows 25,000 to 35,000 clones, over 75% found once; its top ten account for about 16%. The data belong to a study of OX40 agonist ivuxolimab in advanced cancers. The CDR3 runs to 15 residues. Germline CDR1 is SGHAT and CDR2 is FQNNGV. J was trimmed by 3 bases and V by 5 bases; bases with no gene match: 3. Source: CD4+ or CD8+ T cells sorted from blood, taken in a trial of the OX40 agonist ivuxolimab. The TCR comes from an adult with an advanced solid tumor such as melanoma, head and neck, liver or kidney cancer. This chain uses TRBV11-2 with TRBJ2-2; TRBD2 matches at 10 bases. The DNA of the CDR3 is TGTGCCAGCAGCCTTAGCGGGAGGTACACCGGGGAGCTGTTTTTT. Its protein product is CASSLSGRYTGELFF. The full variable domain, in which reference TRBV11-2 and TRBJ2-2 provide the parts outside the CDR3, is EAGVAQSPRYKIIEKRQSVAFWCNPISGHATLYWYQQILGQGPKLLIQFQNNGVVDDSQLPKDRFSAERLKGVDSTLKIQPAKLEDSAVYLCASSLSGRYTGELFFGEGSRLTVL.